This T cell receptor (beta chain) was sequenced during a study of a mutant IDH1 vaccine in newly diagnosed glioma. On this clone: Its specificity is not known.

Time point here: week 5, during vaccination. Mutant IDH1 20-mer peptide, at 300 ug, made up each vaccine dose, with topical imiquimod. The CDR3 totals 16 residues. V lost 2 bases to trimming and J lost 4 bases; unmatched junction nucleotides: 6. CDR1 is SGHDT and CDR2 is YYEEEE in the germline V gene. TCRdb's table, derived via immunoSEQ multiplex PCR, lists solely in-frame clones and lacks some. The sample yields 75,000 to 80,000 clones, about 91% seen once. This rearrangement joins TRBV5-6 to TRBJ2-5; 12 bases agree with TRBD2. Specimen: PBMCs, collected from a glioma patient whose treatment included an IDH1 peptide vaccine. The TCR was taken from a woman in her forties or fifties with glioma. The CDR3 loop reads CASSFRTSGTIETQYF. Here the CDR3 DNA reads TGTGCCAGCAGCTTTAGGACTAGCGGGACTATAGAGACCCAGTACTTC. The whole variable domain, remainder taken from reference TRBV5-6 and TRBJ2-5, is DAGVTQSPTHLIKTRGQQVTLRCSPKSGHDTVSWYQQALGQGPQFIFQYYEEEERQRGNFPDRFSGHQFPNYSSELNVNALLLGDSALYLCASSFRTSGTIETQYFGPGTRLLVL.